Listed below are T cell receptor beta chains from one sample, sequenced in a study of early T cells in non-severe SARS-CoV-2 infection. One entry per CDR3 protein, called by TCRdb with MiXCR from the 5' RACE reads. The sample includes about 25,000 distinct CDR3 sequences, 3.5% to 5.5% seen only once; the top ten take approximately 14%. Sequencing input: whole blood. The source is an adult who was a healthcare worker with PCR-confirmed SARS-CoV-2 infection or an uninfected control (not recorded which). CDR3s include the opening cysteine and the closing phenylalanine or tryptophan. Fields, in order: clone size, V gene, D gene, J gene, CDR3 DNA, CDR3 protein. A D gene is named only where the DNA matches it firmly. Clone size is given for some rows only: seen once, a few or many times, or a class if the clone is expanded.

-	TRBV14	TRBD2	TRBJ2-7	TGTGCCAGCAGCCATCTCCTAGCGGCCTCCTACGAGCAGTACTTC	CASSHLLAASYEQYF
-	TRBV2	TRBD1	TRBJ2-3	TGTGCCAGCAGGAAGGACAGGCCCACAGATACGCAGTATTTT	CASRKDRPTDTQYF
many	TRBV29-1	-	TRBJ1-2	TGCAGCGTTGAAGGTATTGATGGCTACACCTTC	CSVEGIDGYTF
few	TRBV5-1	TRBD2	TRBJ2-7	TGCGCCAGCAGCTTTACTAGCGGGGGGTCTAGGAGCTCCTACGAGCAGTACTTC	CASSFTSGGSRSSYEQYF
many	TRBV6-1	-	TRBJ2-1	TGTGCCAGCAACAGGTACAATGAGCAGTTCTTC	CASNRYNEQFF
many	TRBV6-2/TRBV6-3	-	TRBJ1-2	TGTGCCAGCAGTTCCGAGTCCCACTATGGCTACACCTTC	CASSSESHYGYTF
many	TRBV7-9	-	TRBJ1-1	TGTGCCAGCAGAACTCACACTGAAGCTTTCTTT	CASRTHTEAFF
many	TRBV5-1	-	TRBJ2-1	TGCGCCAGCAGCTTGAGGGTTACAAATGAGCAGTTCTTC	CASSLRVTNEQFF
-	TRBV20-1	TRBD2	TRBJ2-7	TGCAGTGCTCAAGGGGGGCTAGCGGGAACCCACCTACTGGAGCAGTACTTC	CSAQGGLAGTHLLEQYF
many	TRBV5-1	-	TRBJ1-1	TGCGCCAGCAGCTTAGGAGGATTCAGGGGAGGTTCTGAAGCTTTCTTT	CASSLGGFRGGSEAFF
many	TRBV28	TRBD1	TRBJ1-5	TGTGCCAGCAGTCGGACAGGGGGATCGGGCAATCAGCCCCAGCATTTT	CASSRTGGSGNQPQHF
many	TRBV6-4	TRBD2	TRBJ2-3	TGTGCCAGCAGTAGGACTAGCGAGGATACGCAGTATTTT	CASSRTSEDTQYF
many	TRBV12-3/TRBV12-4	TRBD1	TRBJ1-1	TGTGCCAGCAGTTCCGGTGGACAGGGTGTGACTGAAGCTTTCTTT	CASSSGGQGVTEAFF
-	TRBV14	-	TRBJ2-3	TGTGCCAGCAGCCAATTGGAGTCTACAGATACGCAGTATTTT	CASSQLESTDTQYF
many	TRBV19	-	TRBJ1-2	TGTGCCAGTAGTATGACAGGCGACGTTTCGTATGGCTACACCTTC	CASSMTGDVSYGYTF
few	TRBV29-1	-	TRBJ1-2	TGCAGCGTTGAAGATGAGGGAAATGGCTACACCTTC	CSVEDEGNGYTF
few	TRBV12-2	-	TRBJ2-7	TGTGCAAGTCGCCCATCATCGTGCGGGAGGGGATCCTACGAGCAGTACTTC	CASRPSSCGRGSYEQYF
many	TRBV7-8	TRBD1	TRBJ1-2	TGTGCCAGCAGCCCACGGACAGGGGGCTTATATGGCTACACCTTC	CASSPRTGGLYGYTF
many	TRBV3-1	-	TRBJ2-1	TGTGCCAGCAGCCAAGGTCCCCAGGAGTTCTTC	CASSQGPQEFF
few	TRBV20-1	TRBD1	TRBJ2-3	TGCAGTGCTCCTTGGGACAGGGAAATCACAGATACGCAGTATTTT	CSAPWDREITDTQYF
many	TRBV24-1	TRBD2	TRBJ2-2	TGTGCCACCAGTGATTATCGGACTAGCGGGAGAAGAGAGCTGTTTTTT	CATSDYRTSGRRELFF
-	TRBV7-6	TRBD2	TRBJ2-1	TGTGCCAGCAGCTTAGGCGGGGGCAATGAGCAGTTCTTC	CASSLGGGNEQFF
-	TRBV5-5	TRBD1	TRBJ2-7	TGTGCCAGCAACCATTGGACAGGGGCAGGGGAGCAGTACTTC	CASNHWTGAGEQYF
many	TRBV6-2/TRBV6-3	TRBD1	TRBJ1-1	TGTGCCAGCAGACCGGACAGGCGGGCGGAGTTAACTGAAGCTTTCTTT	CASRPDRRAELTEAFF
few	TRBV9	-	TRBJ2-7	TGTGCCAGCAGCCCATACTTGCCGGGACACCCCCTTGGGGAGCAGTACTTC	CASSPYLPGHPLGEQYF
many	TRBV7-2	-	TRBJ1-1	TGTGCCAGCAGCCGGGGCATGAACACTGAAGCTTTCTTT	CASSRGMNTEAFF
many	TRBV10-3	TRBD1	TRBJ1-2	TGTGCCATCATCCAGGGGGGGCCCGATAACTATGGCTACACCTTC	CAIIQGGPDNYGYTF
many	TRBV29-1	TRBD1	TRBJ2-1	TGCAGCGTAGTACCCGGGACAGGGGGCCGCTCTTTCTACAATGAGCAGTTCTTC	CSVVPGTGGRSFYNEQFF
many	TRBV27	-	TRBJ2-1	TGTGCCAGCAGCCAACAGGGTCCCCCTCGCAATGAGCAGTTCTTC	CASSQQGPPRNEQFF
few	TRBV3-1	-	TRBJ2-1	TGTGCCAGCAGCCTTCTGAGTAGCAAGGTATACAATGAGCAGTTCTTC	CASSLLSSKVYNEQFF
many	TRBV3-1	-	TRBJ2-5	TGTGCCAGCAGCCAAGATATGGAGGAGGGAGAGACCCAGTACTTC	CASSQDMEEGETQYF
many	TRBV7-9	-	TRBJ1-1	TGTGCCAGCATCACTTCCGGGGGAACTGAAGCTTTCTTT	CASITSGGTEAFF
many	TRBV7-9	TRBD1	TRBJ2-1	TGTGCCAGCAGCTGGGACAGTCACAATGAGCAGTTCTTC	CASSWDSHNEQFF
many	TRBV5-4	-	TRBJ2-3	TGTGCCAGCAGGATCGATTTAACTAGCACAGATACGCAGTATTTT	CASRIDLTSTDTQYF
-	TRBV6-2/TRBV6-3	-	TRBJ2-6	TGTGCCAGCACCTGGACTCCTGACTCTGGGGCCAACGTCCTGACTTTC	CASTWTPDSGANVLTF
many	TRBV7-2	TRBD1	TRBJ1-6	TGTGCCAGCAGCCTCACAGGGGAATCACCCCTCCACTTT	CASSLTGESPLHF